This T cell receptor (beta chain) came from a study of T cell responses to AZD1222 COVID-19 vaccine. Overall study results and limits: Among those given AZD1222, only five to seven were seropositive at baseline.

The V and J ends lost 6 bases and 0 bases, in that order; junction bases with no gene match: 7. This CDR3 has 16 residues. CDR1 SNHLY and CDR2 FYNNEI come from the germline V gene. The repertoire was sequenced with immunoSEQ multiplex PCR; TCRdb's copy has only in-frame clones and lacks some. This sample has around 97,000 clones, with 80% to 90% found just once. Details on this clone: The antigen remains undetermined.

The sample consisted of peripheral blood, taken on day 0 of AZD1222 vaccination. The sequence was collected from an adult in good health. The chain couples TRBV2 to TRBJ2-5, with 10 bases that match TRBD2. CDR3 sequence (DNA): TGTGCCAGCAGAGCACGGACTAGCGGAAACCAAGAGACCCAGTACTTC. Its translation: CASRARTSGNQETQYF.